The T cell receptor (beta chain) under discussion was sequenced for a study of cytomegalovirus exposure and HLA in healthy donors (dated by TCRdb to between 2016 and 2019). About the study as a whole: An earlier analysis of roughly 630 of the donors reported 250 to 300 Gb of sequence data and some 100 million unique TCR beta sequences from about 179 million T cells. To predict cytomegalovirus infection status, the study combined high-throughput TCR immunosequencing, statistical association of individual TCRs with disease status, and machine learning. The later analysis used no new phenotypic data to find candidate immune exposures, relying instead on TCR beta sequences and their occurrence across donors. A later genetic analysis took genome-wide SNP genotypes for about 55% of the 666 donors and used that subset as a discovery cohort. All discovery cohort repertoires had been generated using a single sequencing platform. The study aimed to test whether signatures of past pathogen exposure could be identified by cataloging public T cell receptors. The study profiled the T cell repertoires of some 610 subjects by immunosequencing and related them to cytomegalovirus serostatus. On average, around 230,000 unique TCR beta nucleotide sequences were sequenced per donor among some 430 genotyped donors of the cohort, with roughly 18% of those sequences being non-productive. In a later analysis, previously published TCR beta repertoires from roughly 710 donors were re-analyzed and high-resolution HLA genotyping was added so that TCR occurrence patterns could be studied. To decide whether each TCR beta V gene segment behaved as functional or pseudogenic, an earlier analysis of approximately 620 of the donors relied on high-throughput TCR beta sequencing. A few DR-DQ haplotypes were treated as single units for association and clustering because of strong linkage in the cohort. Both class I and class II loci were covered by HLA typing, at four-digit resolution. Of the roughly 410 genotyped donors, 65% to 90% were placed in the genetic ancestry cluster associated with self-reported Caucasian donors. An early release covering 550 to 650 HLA-typed donors comprised approximately 300 gigabases of sequencing data and around 85 million unique TCR sequences. Typing coverage differed by locus: A, B, C, DRB1 and DQB1 were typed in about 629-630 donors, DQA1 in about 560, DPA1 in roughly 590, and DPB1 in 450 to 480. Donor age, sex, ethnicity and CMV serostatus were compiled alongside the repertoire data. In addition to the first cohort of 666 subjects, a separate validation cohort of over 90 different subjects was used.

The sample holds a few counts of this clone. No cognate antigen has been identified for it. The record has no base qualities; no much larger clone is one base away. The cohort was made up of 666 healthy bone marrow donors. At the time of sampling, every cohort member was nominally healthy, though immune exposures that went unrecorded were likely present. The donor tested CMV seropositive, placing the donor among the approximately 290 seropositive members of the cohort. Every donor gave a peripheral blood sample, and the peripheral blood mononuclear cells from that sample were used for TCR beta sequencing. Genomic DNA was extracted from the blood cell samples with the Qiagen DNeasy Blood Extraction Kit. From the germline V gene (reference sequence), CDR1 is GTSNPN and CDR2 is SVGIG. The CDR3 numbers 16 residues from cysteine through phenylalanine. Only the CDR3 DNA stays, 48 bases, in frame from base 1. V trim: 0 bases; J trim: 0 bases; unmatched bases: 5.

Overall results and qualifications from the work: According to a later analysis, parvovirus B19, influenza, CMV and Epstein-Barr virus appeared linked to several top co-occurrence clusters. At a false discovery rate of 0.05, a later analysis linked under 20,000 TCR beta sequences to specific HLA alleles. The study gave a list of some 150 TCR beta chains associated with cytomegalovirus. Broadly in line with IMGT annotations, most TCR beta V segments showed up in productive rearrangements about 90% or about 30% of the time in an earlier analysis of a few hundred of the donors. The classifier was reported to diagnose cytomegalovirus status with high specificity and sensitivity in both the original and validation cohorts. Only TCR beta chains were sequenced in this cohort, and the absence of alpha or paired-chain data limited detectable features. While some public TCRs were present in many individuals, most TCR sequences turned up only very rarely across donors. Because the 87-base-pair reads could not distinguish some IMGT-functional V segments, including TRBV6-2 and TRBV6-3, those segments were excluded. A later genetic analysis reported fewer N-insertions in productive TCRs among donors in an Asian-associated ancestry cluster than the approximately 700-donor mean. In a later analysis, HLA-associated TCR beta chains were found to be more clonally expanded and to have lower generation probabilities than equally common non-associated chains. A few of the identified cytomegalovirus-associated TCR beta chains were confirmed in vitro to be specific for cytomegalovirus antigens. A later genetic analysis associated a missense DCLRE1C variant with V-gene and J-gene trimming of TCR beta chains, and an independent cohort replicated the association. A further reported finding was that TCR beta sequences accurately predicted the HLA-A and HLA-B alleles for most subjects in the first cohort. Because HLA typing was missing for some donors at each locus, association tests included only the typed subset. Linkage disequilibrium might explain the correlated functional status among segregating V segments, but an unknown experimental factor could not be ruled out. A cluster of highly shared sequence variants was judged likely to represent a technical artifact of the sequencing pipeline. The authors suggested that the approach could potentially be generalized to other disease states and immunological phenotypes. Approximately 16 rarely observed V segments, including chromosome 9 orphons, were excluded from the earlier analysis of almost 600 of the donors because counts were too low. When HLA alleles, especially DR and DQ, strongly co-occurred, TCR associations were difficult to assign to individual alleles. A later analysis found that most CMV-associated TCR beta chains appeared HLA-restricted, with HLA associations seemingly driven largely by CMV exposure. According to a later analysis, TCR association rates differed among HLA loci, with DRB1 alleles showing the most associated TCRs and HLA-C alleles showing the fewest. Immune exposure information for the cohort was limited to CMV serostatus. Roughly uniform sequencing depth across donors was assumed in presence/absence analyses, although this assumption may not hold.

The library was prepared using the immunoSEQ multiplex PCR assay. The multiplex PCR relied on a mix of 60 forward primers for TCR Vbeta segments and 13 reverse primers for TCR Jbeta segments. Amplification of the CDR3 region of rearranged TCR beta genes was performed with a multiplex PCR assay on genomic DNA. On the Illumina HiSeq System, the amplified TCR beta libraries were sequenced as 87-base-pair reads. Per the authors' processing: A later analysis tallied 70 million to 100 million unique TCR beta chains across the approximately 670 repertoires, and approximately 11 million of those chains were shared by two or more donors. A nearest-neighbor algorithm error-corrected the raw reads and collapsed the reads into unique sequences, merging closely related sequences to remove PCR and sequencing errors. V, D and J gene segments were assigned by aligning CDR3 sequences to IMGT reference sequences. For a sequence to be retained, a match of at least six nucleotides to both a V gene segment and a J gene segment was required. Rearrangements were classified as productive when the CDR3 lacked stop codons and remained in frame with V and J, and all other rearrangements were classified as non-productive. CDR3 was defined by IMGT convention, running from the second conserved V-encoded cysteine to the conserved J-encoded phenylalanine. Sequences without an unambiguous match to a single V gene segment were excluded from the earlier analysis of 587 of the donors. In an earlier analysis of around 590 of the donors, a V segment was called functional when productive rearrangements were above 56.7%, and segregating when the standard deviation between donors exceeded 5%. A statistical classification framework was built for diagnosing cytomegalovirus status from the catalog of TCR beta chain sequences. In a later analysis, V and J genes were assigned by comparing TCR nucleotide sequences against IMGT/GENE-DB human TR gene sequences. Using the TCRdist pipeline, a later analysis assigned CDR3 sequences along with most-parsimonious VDJ recombination scenarios. In a later analysis, every TCR beta chain was defined by the combination of its CDR3 amino acid sequence and its V-gene family, and reads without a unique V-gene family were dropped. In a later analysis, around 600 highly shared, low-generation-probability nucleotide sequences were removed to address suspected cross-contamination and a sequencing artifact. In a later analysis, a clonal expansion index for each public chain was calculated from normalized within-repertoire ranks of inferred template counts. Generation probabilities in a later analysis came from a VDJ recombination model fitted to out-of-frame rearrangements, and those results were checked against IGoR. A later analysis scored TCR-TCR, TCR-HLA and TCR-CMV co-occurrence with hypergeometric tests, applying a repertoire-size bias correction to TCR pairs. To estimate false discovery rates, a later analysis permuted the HLA or CMV assignments 20 times. In a later analysis, co-occurring TCRs were grouped with DBSCAN, and TCRdist sequence similarity was added when clustering was performed within HLA-allele-positive subsets. Repertoires with fewer than 30,000 or more than 120,000 public chains, plus five repertoires with anomalous nucleotide sharing, were excluded from co-occurrence clustering. TCRdb carries this immuneACCESS record with in-frame sequences only. Its versions omit some clonotypes, under half of them owing to an unresolved V gene in the studies checked, with the rest unexplained. The D gene and trimming were derived from the DNA, and the V and J assignments and clone size from that table. The sample table holds about 100,000 clones, of which around 10% were seen once. The ten largest clones take up about 5.7% of the sample.

This TCR came from a man aged 35 to 55 in good health and CMV-seropositive. Here the chain combines TRBV30 and TRBJ2-1, and TRBD2 aligns with 7 junction nucleotides. Sequencing used PBMCs. Here the CDR3 is given as CAWSVQAGSSYNEQFF. DNA sequence: TGTGCCTGGAGTGTACAAGCGGGGAGCTCCTACAATGAGCAGTTCTTC.